This entry describes one TCR beta chain. Its antigen remains unidentified. With V trimmed by 6 bases and J by 3 bases, 4 bases remained unmatched. This CDR3 is built from 14 residues. Per germline, CDR1 MNHNY and CDR2 SVGAGI (reference sequence). This PCR relied on a set of 60 Vbeta primers and 13 Jbeta primers. Sequencing used immunoSEQ multiplex PCR; TCRdb keeps in-frame clones, though not all of them. The table shows over 100,000 clones, with about 60% occurring only once. The entry originates in a study of cytomegalovirus exposure and HLA in healthy donors. Study context: Roughly 80 million unique TCRs from HLA-typed donors made up an early data release. Study-level points and caveats: Specificity for CMV antigens was confirmed in vitro for a few of the CMV-associated chains. In terms of immune exposure information, only CMV serostatus was available. Per a later analysis, HLA-associated TCR beta chains showed more clonal expansion than other, equally common TCR beta chains.

The material sequenced was PBMCs. J is TRBJ1-4 and V is TRBV6-6, with 7 positions matching TRBD1. The source of this sequence is a woman in her thirties in good health and CMV-seronegative. CDR3 sequence (DNA): TGTGCCAGCAGAACAGGGGTGGCTAATGAAAAACTGTTTTTT. Translation gives CASRTGVANEKLFF.